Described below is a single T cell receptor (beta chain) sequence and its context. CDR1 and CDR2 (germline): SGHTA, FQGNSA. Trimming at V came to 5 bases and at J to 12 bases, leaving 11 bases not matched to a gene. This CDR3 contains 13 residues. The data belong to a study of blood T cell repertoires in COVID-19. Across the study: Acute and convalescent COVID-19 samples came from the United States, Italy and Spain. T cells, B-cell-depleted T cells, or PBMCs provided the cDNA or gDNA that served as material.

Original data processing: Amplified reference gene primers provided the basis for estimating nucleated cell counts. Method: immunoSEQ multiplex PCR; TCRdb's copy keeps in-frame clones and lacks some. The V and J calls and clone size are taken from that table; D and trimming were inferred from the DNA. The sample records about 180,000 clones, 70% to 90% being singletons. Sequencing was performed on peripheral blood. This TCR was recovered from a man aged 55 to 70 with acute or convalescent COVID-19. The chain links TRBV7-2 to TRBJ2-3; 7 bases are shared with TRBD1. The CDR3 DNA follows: TGTGCCAGCAGCCCTGTTCTGGGGACAGCACAGTATTTT. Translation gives CASSPVLGTAQYF.